The entry below describes one TCR beta chain. What this receptor recognizes is not known. A single base separates this from a much larger clone, so it may be a read error. To sequence the TCRbeta CDR3 region, genomic DNA was isolated from the sorted cells. The immunoSEQ Assay was used to sequence the TCRbeta CDR3 regions. TCRdb took over this immuneACCESS table, retaining in-frame rearrangements with V and J assigned. Such tables are incomplete; in checked studies, under half of the missing clones stem from an unresolved V gene, and the remainder is unexplained. This sample comprises 20,000 to 25,000 clones, around 76% of them detected only once. Under 25% of the sample is in the top ten clones. The trial excluded patients who had a history of autoimmune disease or who were on systemic immunosuppression. Peripheral blood for TCR sequencing was drawn from every dose cohort at baseline, at cycle 4 day 1 and at cycle 7 day 1. Samples were obtained from an open-label, multicenter, first-in-human phase I dose-escalation trial of ivuxolimab. Adults with locally advanced or metastatic melanoma, renal cell carcinoma, hepatocellular carcinoma or head and neck squamous cell carcinoma were enrolled in the trial. Before TCR sequencing, CD4+ T cells and CD8+ T cells from peripheral blood were sorted into separate populations.

These data are taken from a study of OX40 agonist ivuxolimab in advanced cancers. Background for the entire study: The costimulatory receptor OX40 (CD134) was targeted by ivuxolimab, a fully human IgG2 agonistic monoclonal antibody. In the dose-escalation cohort, more than 75% of patients were male, and the mean age was approximately 60 years, with a range of about 23 to 85. The purpose of peripheral TCRbeta sequencing was to test whether ivuxolimab changed TCR sequence diversity and led to clonal T-cell expansion. Prior anti-PD-1, anti-PD-L1 or anti-CTLA-4 therapy was permitted, and checkpoint inhibitors had been received by around 40% of dose-escalation patients. Partial responses occurred in three dose-escalation patients, of whom one had hepatocellular carcinoma and two had cutaneous melanoma. Of the approximately 50 dose-escalation patients, hepatocellular carcinoma was present in 19, melanoma in roughly 15, renal cell carcinoma in 9 and head and neck cancer in 9. The monotherapy dose-escalation portion (N of about 49 patients) of the phase I ivuxolimab trial is reported in the paper. Intravenous ivuxolimab was administered to patients every 2 weeks at six dose levels: 0.01, 0.1, 0.3, 1.5, 3 and 10 mg/kg. Summary of the overall study and its limitations: After ivuxolimab, more expanded clones were found on average in CD8+ T cells than in CD4+ T cells. In the 0.1-3.0 mg/kg groups, partial responders had among the lowest normalized peripheral clonal expansion, particularly in CD8+ T cells. The antigen specificity of the clonally expanded peripheral T cells was not determined. At doses of 0.1 to 3.0 mg/kg, clonal expansion of both CD4+ and CD8+ T cells in blood was seen between baseline and week 6. Low levels of normalized T-cell clonal expansion were also seen in some patients who did not respond.

Counted from cysteine to phenylalanine, this CDR3 has 11 amino acids. CDR3 DNA is the only sequence kept; it has 33 bases, read in frame from the first base. CDR1 and CDR2, per the germline V gene, are SGHNT and YENEEA. V is reduced by 2 bases and J by 4 bases, leaving a spacing of 3 bases between them. The source material was CD4+ or CD8+ T cells sorted from blood, sampled in a trial of the OX40 agonist ivuxolimab. The sequence was obtained from an adult with an advanced solid tumor such as melanoma, head and neck, liver or kidney cancer. The rearranged chain carries TRBV11-3 and TRBJ2-7, with the D gene not clear enough to name. The nucleotide sequence reads as follows: TGTGCCAGCAGCTTAACTTACGAGCAGTACTTC. Translated, it reads CASSLTYEQYF.